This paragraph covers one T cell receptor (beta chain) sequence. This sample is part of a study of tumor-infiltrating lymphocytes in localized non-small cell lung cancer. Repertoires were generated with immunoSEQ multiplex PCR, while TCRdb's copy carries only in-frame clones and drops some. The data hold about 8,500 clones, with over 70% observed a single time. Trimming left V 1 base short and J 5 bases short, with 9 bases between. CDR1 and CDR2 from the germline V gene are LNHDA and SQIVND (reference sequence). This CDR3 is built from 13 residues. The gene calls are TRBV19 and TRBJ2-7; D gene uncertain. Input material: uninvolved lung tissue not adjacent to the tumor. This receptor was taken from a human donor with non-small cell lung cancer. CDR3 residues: CASSIGLKDEQYF. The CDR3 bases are TGTGCCAGTAGTATAGGTCTGAAGGACGAGCAGTACTTC.